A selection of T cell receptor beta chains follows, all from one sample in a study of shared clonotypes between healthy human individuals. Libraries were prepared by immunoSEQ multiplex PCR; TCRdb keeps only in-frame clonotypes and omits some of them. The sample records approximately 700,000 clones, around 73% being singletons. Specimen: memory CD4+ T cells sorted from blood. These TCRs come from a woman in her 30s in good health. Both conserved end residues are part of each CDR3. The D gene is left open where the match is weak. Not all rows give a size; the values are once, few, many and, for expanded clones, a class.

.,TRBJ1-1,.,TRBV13,CASSRNQGPTEAFF,TGTGCCAGCAGCCGCAACCAGGGGCCCACTGAAGCTTTCTTT
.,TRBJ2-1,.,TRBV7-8,CASSFGGSSYNEQFF,TGTGCCAGCAGCTTTGGTGGAAGCTCCTACAATGAGCAGTTCTTC
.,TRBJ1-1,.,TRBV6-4,CASSDQGNTEAFF,TGTGCCAGCAGTGACCAGGGGAACACTGAAGCTTTCTTT
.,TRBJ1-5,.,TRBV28,CASSSQSDNQPQHF,TGTGCCAGCAGTTCGCAGTCCGACAATCAGCCCCAGCATTTT
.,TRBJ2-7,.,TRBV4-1,CASSQDPFPAGIGEQYF,TGCGCCAGCAGCCAAGATCCGTTCCCAGCGGGTATAGGCGAGCAGTACTTC
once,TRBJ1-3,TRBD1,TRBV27,CASKEQGTRGNTIYF,TGTGCCAGCAAGGAACAGGGGACTCGTGGAAACACCATATATTTT
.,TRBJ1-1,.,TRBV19,CASSDRSTNTEAFF,TGTGCCAGTAGTGACAGGTCAACGAACACTGAAGCTTTCTTT
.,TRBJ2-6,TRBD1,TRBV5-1,CASSLDDRARANVLTF,TGCGCCAGCAGCTTGGACGACAGGGCCCGTGCCAACGTCCTGACTTTC
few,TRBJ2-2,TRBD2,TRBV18,CASPTTSGANTGELFF,TGTGCCAGCCCGACGACTAGCGGAGCGAACACCGGGGAGCTGTTTTTT
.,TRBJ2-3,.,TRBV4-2,CASSQFSGSSTDTQYF,TGTGCCAGCAGCCAATTTTCTGGATCTAGCACAGATACGCAGTATTTT
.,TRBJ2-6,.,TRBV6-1,CASSDGSAGLGGANVLTF,TGTGCCAGCAGTGATGGTTCGGCGGGCCTCGGTGGGGCCAACGTCCTGACTTTC
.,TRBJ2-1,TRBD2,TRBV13,CASSLFGAGDSIYNEQFF,TGTGCCAGCAGCTTATTCGGGGCGGGAGACTCAATCTACAATGAGCAGTTCTTC
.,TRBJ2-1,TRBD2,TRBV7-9,CASSLFLAGGLSVEQFF,TGTGCCAGCAGCCTATTCCTAGCGGGAGGGTTGTCGGTCGAGCAGTTCTTC
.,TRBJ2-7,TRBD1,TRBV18,CASSPSGQGLFSEQYF,TGTGCCAGCTCACCGAGCGGACAGGGATTGTTCTCCGAGCAGTACTTC
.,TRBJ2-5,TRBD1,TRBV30,CAWGQGFNPRETQYF,TGTGCCTGGGGACAGGGTTTTAATCCTCGAGAGACCCAGTACTTC
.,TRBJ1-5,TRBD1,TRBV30,CASSRTGGGQPQHF,TGTGCCAGCAGCCGGACAGGGGGAGGTCAGCCCCAGCATTTT
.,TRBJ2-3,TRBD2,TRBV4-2,CASSQEDSGGGRGTQYF,TGTGCCAGCAGCCAAGAGGATAGCGGGGGGGGTAGGGGGACGCAGTATTTT
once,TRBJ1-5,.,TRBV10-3,CAISDLSGINQPQHF,TGTGCCATCAGTGATCTGTCAGGGATCAATCAGCCCCAGCATTTT
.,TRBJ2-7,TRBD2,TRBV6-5,CASSWTSGPYEQYF,TGTGCCAGCAGTTGGACTAGCGGGCCCTACGAGCAGTACTTC
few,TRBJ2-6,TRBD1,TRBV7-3,CASSPTGQYGANVLTF,TGTGCCAGCAGCCCGACGGGACAGTACGGGGCCAACGTCCTGACTTTC
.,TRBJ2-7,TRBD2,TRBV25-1,CASSETSGRRNEQYF,TGTGCCAGCAGTGAGACTAGCGGGAGGAGGAACGAGCAGTACTTC
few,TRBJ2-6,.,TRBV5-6,CASSFQDDRDGANVLTF,TGTGCCAGCAGCTTCCAAGATGACCGTGATGGGGCCAACGTCCTGACTTTC
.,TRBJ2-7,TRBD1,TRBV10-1,CASSESGTGAYEQYF,TGCGCCAGCAGTGAGTCGGGGACAGGGGCCTACGAGCAGTACTTC
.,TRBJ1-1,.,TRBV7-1,CASSRVSYSGTSFSEAFF,TGTGCCAGCAGCCGAGTTTCCTACTCCGGGACATCCTTTTCTGAAGCTTTCTTT
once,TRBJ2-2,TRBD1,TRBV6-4,CASSEGFTGARTGELFF,TGTGCCAGCAGTGAGGGGTTTACAGGGGCCCGGACCGGGGAGCTGTTTTTT
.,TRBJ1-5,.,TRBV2,CASSEPEGSTNQPQHF,TGTGCCAGCAGTGAACCAGAGGGGTCTACCAATCAGCCCCAGCATTTT
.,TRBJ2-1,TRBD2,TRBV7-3,CASSAKGLARGYEQFF,TGTGCCAGCAGTGCCAAGGGACTAGCGAGGGGGTATGAGCAGTTCTTC
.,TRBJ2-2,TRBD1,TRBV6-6,CASTTGQGAGELFF,TGTGCCAGCACCACGGGACAGGGGGCTGGGGAGCTGTTTTTT
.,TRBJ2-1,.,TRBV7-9,CASSLAQGRRANEQFF,TGTGCCAGCAGCTTAGCCCAGGGGAGGAGGGCCAATGAGCAGTTCTTC